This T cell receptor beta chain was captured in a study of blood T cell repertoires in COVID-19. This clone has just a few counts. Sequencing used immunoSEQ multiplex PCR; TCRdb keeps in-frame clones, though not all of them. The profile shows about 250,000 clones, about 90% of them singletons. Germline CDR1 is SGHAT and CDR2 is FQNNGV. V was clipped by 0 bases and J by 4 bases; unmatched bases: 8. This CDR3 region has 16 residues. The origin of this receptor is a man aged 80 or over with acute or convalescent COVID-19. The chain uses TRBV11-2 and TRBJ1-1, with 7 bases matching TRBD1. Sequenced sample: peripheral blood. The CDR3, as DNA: TGTGCCAGCAGCTTAGAGAGGACAGGAGGTCGCACTGAAGCTTTCTTT. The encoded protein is CASSLERTGGRTEAFF.